This T cell receptor (beta chain) comes out of a study of T-cell reconstitution after alpha-beta-depleted transplantation in children. The V and J ends lost 6 bases and 3 bases respectively, with 11 bases between them. The CDR3 loop spans 14 amino acids. The library targeted TCRbeta and was prepared with unique molecular identifiers. TCRdb re-called the PCR reads with MiXCR, one entry per CDR3 protein. The sample has 250,000 to 400,000 distinct CDR3 sequences; over 20% are singletons. The material was PBMCs, mostly from graft donor cells, obtained 180 days after TCRalphabeta/CD19-depleted stem cell transplant. The TCR was taken from a male patient under 18 who had a stem cell transplant for acute lymphoblastic leukemia, so the T cells may come from the graft donor. The chain couples TRBV12-3 or TRBV12-4 to TRBJ2-2; possible D gene TRBD2, 6 bases. CDR3 in amino acids: CASSPGTYTGELFF. The CDR3 region has the DNA TGTGCCAGCAGCCCTGGGACTTACACCGGGGAGCTGTTTTTT.